This T cell receptor (beta chain) was captured by sequencing in a study of T cells in Graves' hyperthyroidism and ophthalmopathy. Graves' hyperthyroidism is called stable when ophthalmopathy does not progress within 18 months. In patients aged 18 to 65, hyperthyroidism was newly diagnosed, with duration under 2 months. TCR beta CDR3 regions were amplified from RNA. The HTBI primer set served for first-round RT-PCR of the TCR CDR3. Each CDR3 protein gets one entry after TCRdb re-called the multiplex PCR reads with MiXCR. The sample has 200,000 or so distinct CDR3 sequences, about 15% seen once. In the case of this clonotype: Its cognate antigen is unknown.

Study results and caveats: Among clonotypes expanded in thyroid above 0.001, most were also found in blood.

Sequenced input: blood. The source of this sequence is a woman in her forties or fifties with Graves' hyperthyroidism.

DNA for the CDR3: TGTGCCAGCAGTCTACTCCTCCTAGCGGGGGTACCTGCGAACACCGGGGAGCTGTTTTTT. Its protein is CASSLLLLAGVPANTGELFF. The chain employs TRBV6-5 and TRBJ2-2; 10 bases line up with TRBD2. Germline lookup yields CDR1 MNHEY and CDR2 SVGAGI. The V and J ends lost 5 bases and 0 bases, in that order; junction bases with no gene match: 15. This CDR3 comprises 20 residues.